This T cell receptor beta chain was captured by sequencing in a study of T cells in Graves' hyperthyroidism and ophthalmopathy. Study-level results: Ophthalmopathy got predicted by the model a median about six months before its onset. Ophthalmopathy was separated from stable hyperthyroidism by a 13 V-J model. Also found in blood were most expanded thyroid clonotypes above 0.001.

TCR beta CDR3 regions were amplified from RNA. An initial round of RT-PCR targeting the TCR CDR3 relied on the HTBI primer set. Via MiXCR, TCRdb re-called the multiplex PCR reads, giving one row per CDR3 protein. This sample has around 600,000 distinct CDR3 sequences; 13% to 15% occur once, and the top ten carry over 6%. Used for diagnoses were clinical symptoms, serum thyroxine and TRAb, thyroid ultrasound and orbital computed tomography. Trimming shortened V by 9 bases and J by 8 bases, and 19 bases separated the two germline ends. The CDR3 is made up of 13 amino acids. Germline CDR1 reads WNHNN; CDR2 reads SYGVQD (reference sequence). This clonotype was observed many times. Its antigen is unidentified.

The V and J genes are TRBV10-1 and TRBJ1-2, with a weak D call TRBD1 (6 bases). The source of this sequence is a woman under 30 with Graves' ophthalmopathy. Sequences were obtained from blood. CDR3 nucleotide sequence: TGCGCCAGATACGGCAGGGGACGTTACGGCTACACCTTC. Translated, it gives CARYGRGRYGYTF.